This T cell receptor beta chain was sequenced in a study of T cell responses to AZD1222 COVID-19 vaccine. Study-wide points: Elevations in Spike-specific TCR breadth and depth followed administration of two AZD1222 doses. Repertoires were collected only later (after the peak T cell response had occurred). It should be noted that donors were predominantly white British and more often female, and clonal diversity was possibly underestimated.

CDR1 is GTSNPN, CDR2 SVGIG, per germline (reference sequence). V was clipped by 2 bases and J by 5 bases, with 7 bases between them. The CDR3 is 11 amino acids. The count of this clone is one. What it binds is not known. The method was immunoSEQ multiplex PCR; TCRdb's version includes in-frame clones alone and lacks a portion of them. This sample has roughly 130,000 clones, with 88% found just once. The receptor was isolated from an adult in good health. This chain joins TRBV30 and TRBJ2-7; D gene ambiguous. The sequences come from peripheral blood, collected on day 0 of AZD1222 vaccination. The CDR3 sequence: CAWSWLNEQYF. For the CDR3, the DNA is TGTGCCTGGAGTTGGCTCAACGAGCAGTACTTC.